This entry lists 7 T cell receptor beta chains sequenced from one sample in a study of blood T cell repertoires in COVID-19. The data were produced by immunoSEQ multiplex PCR, yet TCRdb's version contains in-frame clones alone and is incomplete. The data show about 200,000 clones, with 86% seen just once and 5.6% held by the top ten. Sequenced material: PBMCs or T cells enriched from blood (not recorded which). The receptors shown here come from a middle-aged man with acute COVID-19.

This clone was seen more than once but under ten times. J is TRBJ1-5 and V is TRBV28; TRBD1 matches 7 bases. The ends lost 7 bases at V and 0 bases at J; junction bases unmatched: 3. The CDR3 contains 14 residues. The V gene's germline CDR1 is MDHEN and CDR2 SYDVKM. CDR3 nucleotides: TGTGCCAGCAAACAGGGGACTAGCAATCAGCCCCAGCATTTT. Amino acid sequence: CASKQGTSNQPQHF.

This rearrangement joins TRBV11-3 to TRBJ2-6, with 9 nucleotides matching TRBD1. The CDR3 consists of 16 residues. Germline V gene data show CDR1 as SGHNT and CDR2 as YENEEA. After removal of 5 bases from V and 2 bases from J, the junction contained 4 bases not matched to a gene. CDR3 sequence reads: CASSTGTGTGANVLTF. The CDR3 coding sequence is TGTGCCAGCAGCACCGGGACAGGGACTGGGGCCAACGTCCTGACTTTC.

The rearrangement joins TRBV4-1 to TRBJ1-2; a possible D gene is TRBD1 (5 bases). Germline values: CDR1 MGHRA, CDR2 YSYEKL. CDR3 length: 15 amino acids. The ends were cut back, 1 base at V and 6 bases at J, with 15 bases in the middle. As DNA, the CDR3 is TGCGCCAGCAGCCAAGGCGGGGGTTACAGCAATGGCTACACCTTC. It codes for CASSQGGGYSNGYTF.

The genes are TRBV3-1 (or the pseudogene TRBV3-2) and TRBJ1-4, with D hard to call. CDR3 length equals 16 residues. Trimming pared 7 bases from V and 0 bases from J, leaving 15 bases between. The V gene's germline CDR1 is LGHDT and CDR2 YNNKEL (reference sequence). Here the CDR3 DNA reads TGTGCCAGCACCCGCAGGACCGGGACAACTAATGAAAAACTGTTTTTT. It is translated as CASTRRTGTTNEKLFF.

The V gene is TRBV6-1, the J gene TRBJ2-7, with TRBD1 as a possible D gene (6 bases). Germline loops: CDR1 MNHNS, CDR2 SASEGT. The CDR3 extends over 14 amino acids. V was clipped by 2 bases and J by 0 bases, with 8 bases between them. This CDR3 reads CASSEPGVSYEQYF. CDR3 DNA sequence: TGTGCCAGCAGTGAACCAGGGGTCTCCTACGAGCAGTACTTC.

In this sample, this clone turned up a few times. The chain uses TRBV19 and TRBJ2-7; TRBD1 matches at 9 bases. This CDR3 has 16 amino acids. Per germline, CDR1 LNHDA and CDR2 SQIVND (reference sequence). V was pared by 4 bases and J by 3 bases, with 10 bases of the junction left unmatched. The CDR3 nucleotides read TGTGCCAGTAGTAATCCCGGGACAGGGAGGGACTACGAGCAGTACTTC. This sequence encodes CASSNPGTGRDYEQYF.

This rearrangement joins TRBV6-5 to TRBJ2-5, with TRBD1 identical over 7 bases. Germline CDR1 and CDR2: MNHEY and SVGAGI. The CDR3 runs to 15 residues. V shed 7 bases and J 4 bases; nucleotides not matched to a gene: 12. DNA of the CDR3: TGTGCCAGCAAGTTCTCCCGTCAGGGGGTAGAGACCCAGTACTTC. Translating gives CASKFSRQGVETQYF.